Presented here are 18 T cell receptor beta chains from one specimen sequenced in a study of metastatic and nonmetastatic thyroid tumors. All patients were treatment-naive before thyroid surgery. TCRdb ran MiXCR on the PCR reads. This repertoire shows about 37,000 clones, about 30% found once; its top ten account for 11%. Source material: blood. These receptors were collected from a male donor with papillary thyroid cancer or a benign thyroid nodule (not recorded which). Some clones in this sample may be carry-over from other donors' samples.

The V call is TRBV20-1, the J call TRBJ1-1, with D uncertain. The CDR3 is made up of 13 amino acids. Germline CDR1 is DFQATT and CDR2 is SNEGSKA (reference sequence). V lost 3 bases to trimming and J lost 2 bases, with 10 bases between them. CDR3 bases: TGCAGTGCTAGGGAAAGTTTTAACACTGAAGCTTTCTTT. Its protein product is CSARESFNTEAFF.

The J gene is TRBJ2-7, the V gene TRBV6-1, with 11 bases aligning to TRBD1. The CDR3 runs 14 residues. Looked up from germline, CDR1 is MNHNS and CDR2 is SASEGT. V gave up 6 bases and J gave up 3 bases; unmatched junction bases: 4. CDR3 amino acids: CASRRGQGGYEQYF. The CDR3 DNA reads TGTGCCAGCAGGCGGGGACAGGGGGGCTACGAGCAGTACTTC.

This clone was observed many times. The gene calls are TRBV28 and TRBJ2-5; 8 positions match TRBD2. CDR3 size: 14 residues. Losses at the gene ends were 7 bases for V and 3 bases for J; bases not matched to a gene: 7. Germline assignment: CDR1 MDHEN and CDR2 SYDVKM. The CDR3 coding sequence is TGTGCCAGCAACTACCCAGCGGGAGAAGAGACCCAGTACTTC. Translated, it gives CASNYPAGEETQYF.

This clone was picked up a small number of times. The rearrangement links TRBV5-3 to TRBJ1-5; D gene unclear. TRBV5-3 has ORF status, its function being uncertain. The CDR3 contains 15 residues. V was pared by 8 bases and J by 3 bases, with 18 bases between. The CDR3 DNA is TGTGCCAGTAAACCTCGACATCTTGACAATCAGCCCCAGCATTTT. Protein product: CASKPRHLDNQPQHF.

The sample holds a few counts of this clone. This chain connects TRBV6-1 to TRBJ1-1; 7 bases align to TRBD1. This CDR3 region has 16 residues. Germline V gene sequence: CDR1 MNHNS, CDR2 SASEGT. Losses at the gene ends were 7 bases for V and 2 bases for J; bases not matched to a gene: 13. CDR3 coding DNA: TGTGCCAGCACCCTGAGGGGACAGATAAGTAACACTGAAGCTTTCTTT. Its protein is CASTLRGQISNTEAFF.

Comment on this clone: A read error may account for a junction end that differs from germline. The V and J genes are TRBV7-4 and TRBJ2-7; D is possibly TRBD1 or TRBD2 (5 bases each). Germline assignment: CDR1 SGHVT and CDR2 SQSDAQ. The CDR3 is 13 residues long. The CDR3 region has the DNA TGTGCCAGCATCTTAGAGGGCCCCCAGGGGCAGTACTTC. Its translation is CASILEGPQGQYF. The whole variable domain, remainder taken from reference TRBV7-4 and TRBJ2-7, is GAGVSQSPRYKVAKRGRDVALRCDSISGHVTLYWYRQTLGQGSEVLTYSQSDAQRDKSGRPSGRFSAERPERSVSTLKIQRTEQGDSAVYLCASILEGPQGQYFGPGTRLTVT.

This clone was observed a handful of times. CDR3 nucleotide sequence: TGTGCCAGCAATCGACAGGGCCCCAACTATGGCTACACCTTC. Amino acid sequence: CASNRQGPNYGYTF. The chain combines TRBV2 with TRBJ1-2; TRBD1 matches 7 bases. The CDR3 consists of 14 residues. Trimming cost V 7 bases and J 2 bases; bases outside gene matches: 7. Germline CDR1 is SNHLY and CDR2 is FYNNEI.

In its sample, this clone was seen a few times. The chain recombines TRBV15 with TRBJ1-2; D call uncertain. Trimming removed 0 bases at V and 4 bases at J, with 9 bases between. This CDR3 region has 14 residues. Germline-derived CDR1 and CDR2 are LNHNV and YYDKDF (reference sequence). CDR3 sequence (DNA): TGTGCCACCAGCAGAGACTCGGGTCCCTATGGCTACACCTTC. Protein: CATSRDSGPYGYTF.

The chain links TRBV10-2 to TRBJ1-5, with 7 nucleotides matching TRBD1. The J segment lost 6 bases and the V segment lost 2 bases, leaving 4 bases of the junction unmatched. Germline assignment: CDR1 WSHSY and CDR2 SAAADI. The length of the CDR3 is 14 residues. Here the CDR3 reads CASSETTGLQPQHF. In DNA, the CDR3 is TGCGCCAGCAGTGAGACGACAGGGCTTCAGCCCCAGCATTTT.

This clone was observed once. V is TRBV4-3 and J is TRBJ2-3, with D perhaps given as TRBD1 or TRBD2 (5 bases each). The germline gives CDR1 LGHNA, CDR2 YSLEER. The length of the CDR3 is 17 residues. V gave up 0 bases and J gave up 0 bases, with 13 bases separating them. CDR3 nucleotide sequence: TGCGCCAGCAGCCAAGATGATGTCGGGGCTAGCACAGATACGCAGTATTTT. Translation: CASSQDDVGASTDTQYF.

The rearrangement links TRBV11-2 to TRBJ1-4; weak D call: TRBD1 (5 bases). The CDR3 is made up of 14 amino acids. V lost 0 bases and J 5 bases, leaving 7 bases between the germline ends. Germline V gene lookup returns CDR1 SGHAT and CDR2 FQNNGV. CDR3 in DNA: TGTGCCAGCAGCTTAGAGGGGGGAAATGAAAAACTGTTTTTT. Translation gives CASSLEGGNEKLFF. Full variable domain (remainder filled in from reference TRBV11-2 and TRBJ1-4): EAGVAQSPRYKIIEKRQSVAFWCNPISGHATLYWYQQILGQGPKLLIQFQNNGVVDDSQLPKDRFSAERLKGVDSTLKIQPAKLEDSAVYLCASSLEGGNEKLFFGSGTQLSVL.

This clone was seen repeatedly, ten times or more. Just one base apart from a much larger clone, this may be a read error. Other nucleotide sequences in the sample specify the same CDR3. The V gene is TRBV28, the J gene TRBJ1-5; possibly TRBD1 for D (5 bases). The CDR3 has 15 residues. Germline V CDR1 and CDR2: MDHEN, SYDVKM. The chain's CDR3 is CASSFETAQNQPQHF. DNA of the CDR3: TGTGCCAGCAGTTTTGAGACAGCCCAGAATCAGCCCCAGCATTTC.

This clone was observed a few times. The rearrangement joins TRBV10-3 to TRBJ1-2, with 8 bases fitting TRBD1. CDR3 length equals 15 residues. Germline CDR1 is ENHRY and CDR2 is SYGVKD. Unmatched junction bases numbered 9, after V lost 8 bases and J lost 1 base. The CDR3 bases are TGTGCCATCGAGTCATCAGGGGGCAATAACTATGGCTACACCTTC. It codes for CAIESSGGNNYGYTF.

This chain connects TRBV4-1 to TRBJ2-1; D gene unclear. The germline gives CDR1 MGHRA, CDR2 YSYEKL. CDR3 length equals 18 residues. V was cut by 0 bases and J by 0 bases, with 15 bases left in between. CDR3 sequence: CASSQDPSTSYSYNEQFF. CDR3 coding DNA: TGCGCCAGCAGCCAAGACCCCTCCACTTCGTACTCCTACAATGAGCAGTTCTTC.

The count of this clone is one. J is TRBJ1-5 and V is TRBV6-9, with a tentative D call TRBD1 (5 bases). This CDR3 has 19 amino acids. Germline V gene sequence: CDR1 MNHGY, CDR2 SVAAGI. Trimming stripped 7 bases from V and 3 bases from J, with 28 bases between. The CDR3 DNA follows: TGTGCCAGCACTATAAATAAACAGGTGACGGTGATTCTCAATCAGCCCCAGCATTTT. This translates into CASTINKQVTVILNQPQHF.

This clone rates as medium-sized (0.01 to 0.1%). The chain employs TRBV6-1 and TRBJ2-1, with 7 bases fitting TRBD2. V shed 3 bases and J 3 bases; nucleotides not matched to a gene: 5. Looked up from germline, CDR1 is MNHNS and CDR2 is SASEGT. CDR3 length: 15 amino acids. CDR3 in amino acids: CASSDLTGGYNEQFF. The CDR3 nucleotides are TGTGCCAGCAGTGACCTCACGGGAGGCTACAATGAGCAGTTCTTC.

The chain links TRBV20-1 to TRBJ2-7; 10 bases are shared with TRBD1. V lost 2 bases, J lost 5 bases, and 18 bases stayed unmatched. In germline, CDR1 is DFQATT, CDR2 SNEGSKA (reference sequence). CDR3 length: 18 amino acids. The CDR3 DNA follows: TGCAGTGCTAGACCTTTACCGGGACAGGGGAGTACTTTCCACGAGCAGTACTTC. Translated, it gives CSARPLPGQGSTFHEQYF.

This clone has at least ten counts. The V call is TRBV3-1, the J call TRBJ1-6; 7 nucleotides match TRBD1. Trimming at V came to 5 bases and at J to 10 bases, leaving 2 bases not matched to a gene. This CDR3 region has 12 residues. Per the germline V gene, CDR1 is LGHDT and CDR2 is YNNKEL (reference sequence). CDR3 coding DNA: TGTGCCAGCAGCGCGACAGGGTCACCCCTCCACTTT. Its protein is CASSATGSPLHF. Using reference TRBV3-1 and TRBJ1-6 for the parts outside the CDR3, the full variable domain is DTAVSQTPKYLVTQMGNDKSIKCEQNLGHDTMYWYKQDSKKFLKIMFSYNNKELIINETVPNRFSPKSPDKAHLNLHINSLELGDSAVYFCASSATGSPLHFGNGTRLTVT.